What follows are 18 T cell receptor beta chains derived from one specimen sequenced in a study of T cells in Graves' hyperthyroidism and ophthalmopathy. It was RNA transcripts that yielded the amplified TCR beta CDR3 regions. First-round RT-PCR targeting the TCR CDR3 was performed with the HTBI primer set. MiXCR was run by TCRdb on the multiplex PCR reads, yielding one entry per CDR3 protein. The data contain approximately 600,000 distinct CDR3 sequences, less than 25% of them singletons. Source material: blood. The origin of the receptors is a man aged 25-45 years with Graves' ophthalmopathy.

The rearrangement joins TRBV5-1 to TRBJ2-3; 7 bases map to TRBD1. Germline V gene sequence: CDR1 SGHRS, CDR2 YFSETQ. The CDR3 length is 14 residues. V shed 3 bases and J 5 bases; nucleotides not matched to a gene: 6. The CDR3 nucleotides are TGCGCCAGCAGCTCGGACCGACAGGGAGATACGCAGTATTTT. Its protein product is CASSSDRQGDTQYF.

This clonotype was detected only a few times. The chain joins TRBV12-3 or TRBV12-4 to TRBJ1-5; tentatively, D is TRBD1 (6 bases). CDR3 length: 15 residues. V lost 6 bases and J lost 5, with 17 bases in between. CDR3 DNA: TGTGCCAGCAGCCCCGGCGCGGGGGCTTATCAGCCCCAGCATTTT. Protein sequence: CASSPGAGAYQPQHF.

The chain is built from TRBV4-1 and TRBJ2-7; D uncertain. The V gene's germline CDR1 is MGHRA and CDR2 YSYEKL. This CDR3 is 13 amino acids long. V was trimmed by 1 base and J by 5 bases, leaving 9 bases between them. This chain's CDR3 is CASSQGGADEQYF. DNA for the CDR3: TGCGCCAGCAGCCAAGGGGGTGCAGACGAGCAGTACTTC.

This clonotype was counted only a few times. The V call is TRBV3-1, the J call TRBJ1-2; TRBD1 agrees at 8 bases. V lost 6 bases to trimming and J lost 8 bases; unmatched junction nucleotides: 8. Germline-derived CDR1 and CDR2 are LGHDT and YNNKEL (reference sequence). The CDR3 runs to 13 residues. The DNA of the CDR3 is TGTGCCAGCAGTCCGACAGGGGTTTACGGCTACACCTTC. Amino acids: CASSPTGVYGYTF.

This clonotype was observed many times. V usage is TRBV27 and J usage is TRBJ2-5; TRBD1 aligns across 7 bases. CDR3 length: 14 amino acids. The V segment lost 3 bases and the J segment 0 bases; nucleotides outside the gene matches: 1. Germline assignment: CDR1 MNHEY and CDR2 SMNVEV (reference sequence). The CDR3 protein is CASSFQGDQETQYF. For the CDR3, the DNA is TGTGCCAGCAGTTTTCAGGGGGACCAAGAGACCCAGTACTTC.

This sequence joins TRBV20-1 and TRBJ2-3; the D is unclear. Germline loops: CDR1 DFQATT, CDR2 SNEGSKA (reference sequence). CDR3 length: 12 residues. V was cut by 6 bases and J by 0 bases, with 7 bases left in between. In nucleotides, the CDR3 is TGCAGTGCCTTGACGAGCACAGATACGCAGTATTTT. Translated: CSALTSTDTQYF.

At least ten counts were recorded for this clonotype. The chain has TRBV2 and TRBJ2-7; TRBD1 might be the D (5 bases). CDR3 length equals 13 residues. With 2 bases removed from V and 5 bases from J, the gap between germline ends came to 10 bases. CDR1 and CDR2 from the germline V gene are SNHLY and FYNNEI. CDR3: CASSELPDNEQYF. CDR3 coding DNA: TGTGCCAGCAGTGAACTCCCGGACAACGAGCAGTACTTC.

The chain links TRBV7-6 to TRBJ2-1; 12 positions match TRBD1. The CDR3 runs to 17 residues. Germline CDR1 and CDR2: SGHVS and FNYEAQ. Trimming took 4 bases from V and 6 from J; bases not matched to a gene: 10. CDR3 loop: CASSSFSGDRGPNEQFF. CDR3 coding DNA: TGTGCCAGCAGCTCCTTTTCTGGGGACAGGGGGCCCAATGAGCAGTTCTTC.

The V gene is TRBV20-1, the J gene TRBJ2-6; D remains unclear. Trimming left V 2 bases short and J 1 base short, with 6 bases between. The CDR3 loop spans 14 amino acids. Looked up from germline, CDR1 is DFQATT and CDR2 is SNEGSKA (reference sequence). CDR3 region: CSARLVSGANVLTF. The DNA of the CDR3 is TGCAGTGCTAGATTGGTATCTGGGGCCAACGTCCTGACTTTC.

At least ten counts were recorded for this clonotype. The rearrangement uses TRBV12-3 or TRBV12-4 and TRBJ2-7; the match to TRBD1 covers 7 bases. Losses at the gene ends were 6 bases for V and 3 bases for J; bases not matched to a gene: 11. The CDR3 loop spans 15 amino acids. The CDR3 nucleotides are TGTGCCAGCAGCCCCCGGGGACAGTGGAGCTACGAGCAGTACTTC. Amino acid sequence: CASSPRGQWSYEQYF.

V and J are TRBV7-3 and TRBJ1-1; tentatively, D is TRBD1 (6 bases). The J call is uncertain, as TRBJ2-2 better fits the DNA end. CDR1 and CDR2 (germline): SGHTA, FQGTGA. This CDR3 region has 14 residues. The CDR3 DNA reads TGTGCCAGCAGTACTGGGACAACTCACCAGAAGCTGTTTTTT. It yields the protein CASSTGTTHQKLFF.

A few counts support this clonotype. The genes are TRBV7-3 and TRBJ2-6; D call uncertain. Germline V gene lookup returns CDR1 SGHTA and CDR2 FQGTGA. This CDR3 comprises 16 residues. V was pared by 0 bases and J by 0 bases, with 6 bases between. CDR3 nucleotides: TGTGCCAGCAGCTTAACTGCGCGCTCTGGGGCCAACGTCCTGACTTTC. Its translation is CASSLTARSGANVLTF.

The rearrangement joins TRBV6-5 to TRBJ1-6, with D unresolved. V lost 4 bases and J 10 bases, leaving 17 bases between the germline ends. Germline CDR1 reads MNHEY; CDR2 reads SVGAGI. The CDR3 length is 15 residues. The CDR3 DNA reads TGTGCCAGCAGTTCCTCAGTTACGGATTCGTCACCCCTCCACTTT. It is translated as CASSSSVTDSSPLHF.

This clonotype has just a few counts. V usage is TRBV6-6 and J usage is TRBJ1-4; a weak D match, TRBD1 (5 bases). Deletions cut 0 bases from V and 6 bases from J, with 11 bases between. CDR1 and CDR2 from the germline V gene are MNHNY and SVGAGI (reference sequence). There are 15 residues in the CDR3. CDR3 loop: CASSYSPAGDEKLFF. The CDR3 bases are TGTGCCAGCAGTTACTCGCCGGCGGGGGATGAAAAACTGTTTTTT.

J is TRBJ2-1 and V is TRBV3-1; 9 nucleotides agree with TRBD1. Trimming cost V 0 bases and J 3 bases; bases outside gene matches: 12. The CDR3 spans 19 residues. The germline gives CDR1 LGHDT, CDR2 YNNKEL (reference sequence). The CDR3 DNA follows: TGTGCCAGCAGCCAAGATTGGGGTTGGGGGACAGGGATCTACAATGAGCAGTTCTTC. Its protein is CASSQDWGWGTGIYNEQFF.

This clonotype was counted many times. J is TRBJ2-7 and V is TRBV2, with D tentatively TRBD2 (5 bases). This CDR3 has 15 amino acids. Germline V gene sequence: CDR1 SNHLY, CDR2 FYNNEI. V was clipped by 3 bases and J by 0 bases, with 12 bases between them. This CDR3 is CASSDRGHPSYEQYF. The DNA for the CDR3 is TGTGCCAGCAGTGATCGGGGTCACCCCTCCTACGAGCAGTACTTC.

The chain joins TRBV28 to TRBJ2-3, with a weak D call TRBD1 (5 bases). CDR3 length: 13 amino acids. V was clipped by 8 bases and J by 3 bases, with 12 bases between them. Germline V gene lookup returns CDR1 MDHEN and CDR2 SYDVKM. The CDR3 DNA reads TGTGCCAGCGCCATTTCAGGGACAGATACGCAGTATTTT. Its translation is CASAISGTDTQYF.

About this clonotype: The CDR3 does not close with the conserved phenylalanine or tryptophan, likely indicating a read error. V is TRBV7-2 and J is TRBJ1-1; no clear D. The germline V and J ends were trimmed by 7 bases and 3 bases, with 12 bases remaining between them. CDR3 length equals 13 residues. From germline, CDR1 is SGHTA and CDR2 FQGNSA. CDR3 amino acids: CASTADLYTEAFL. CDR3 sequence (DNA): TGTGCCAGCACCGCCGACCTATACACTGAAGCTTTCCTT.